Below are 22 T cell receptor beta chains sequenced from a single sample in a study of cytomegalovirus exposure and HLA in healthy donors (dated by TCRdb to the late 2010s). The library was made by the immunoSEQ multiplex PCR assay. For the multiplex PCR, a mixture combining 60 forward primers for TCR Vbeta segments and 13 reverse primers for TCR Jbeta segments was used. Not all clones reach the TCRdb copy of this immuneACCESS table, which keeps in-frame sequences only. Checked studies attribute under half of the gap to unresolved V genes and leave the rest unexplained. The sample has more than 150,000 clones on record, around 80% of them singletons. The top ten clonotypes cover 1.2% to 1.5% of the sample. The sequencing sample was made of PBMCs. These receptors were obtained from a girl between 10 and 17 years old in good health and CMV-seropositive.

The DNA for the CDR3 is TGTGCCAGCAGCTTAGGGGCTAGCGACGAGCAGTACTTC. Translated: CASSLGASDEQYF. The chain couples TRBV11-3 to TRBJ2-7; tentatively, D is TRBD2 (6 bases). The V gene's germline CDR1 is SGHNT and CDR2 YENEEA. CDR3 size: 13 residues. V gave up 1 base and J gave up 5 bases, with 9 bases separating them.

This clone was seen only a few times. The chain combines TRBV18 with TRBJ2-7; 7 bases fit TRBD2. CDR3 length equals 14 residues. Germline CDR1 is KGHSH and CDR2 is LQKENI. V lost 6 bases and J lost 1; bases outside the gene matches: 6. CDR3 region: CASSLGRGSYEQYF. For the CDR3, the DNA is TGTGCCAGCTCCTTGGGGAGGGGTTCCTACGAGCAGTACTTC.

The CDR3 nucleotides are TGTGCCAGCAGCCATCGGGACACCAATCAGCCCCAGCATTTT. It translates to CASSHRDTNQPQHF. The V and J genes are TRBV27 and TRBJ1-5, with a possible D match to TRBD1 (6 bases). This CDR3 region has 14 residues. The V and J ends lost 6 bases and 3 bases respectively, with 12 bases between them. CDR1 MNHEY and CDR2 SMNVEV come from the germline V gene (reference sequence).

CDR3 coding DNA: TGTGCCAGCAGCTCTAGGGGGCCCTACAATGAGCAGTTCTTC. It encodes CASSSRGPYNEQFF. The V call is TRBV13, the J call TRBJ2-1, with 7 nucleotides matching TRBD1. Per germline, CDR1 PRHDT and CDR2 FYEKMQ (reference sequence). V was pared by 4 bases and J by 2 bases, with 2 bases of the junction left unmatched. The CDR3 spans 14 residues.

The V and J genes are TRBV10-1 and TRBJ2-1; TRBD1 aligns across 11 bases. This CDR3 is 18 amino acids long. The junction had 8 bases not matched to a gene; V was cut back by 1 base and J by 3 bases. CDR1 and CDR2 from the germline V gene are WNHNN and SYGVQD (reference sequence). DNA of the CDR3: TGCGCCAGCAGTGAGTTCTTCTCCGGGACAGGGGGCTACAATGAGCAGTTCTTC. Protein sequence: CASSEFFSGTGGYNEQFF.

The genes are TRBV5-1 and TRBJ2-3; D is perhaps TRBD1 (6 bases). This CDR3 contains 15 residues. Germline V gene sequence: CDR1 SGHRS, CDR2 YFSETQ. V lost 4 bases to trimming and J lost 1 base, with 13 bases between them. The CDR3 region has the DNA TGCGCCAGCAGCCAACAGGGAGATGGCACAGATACGCAGTATTTT. This translates into CASSQQGDGTDTQYF.

The chain couples TRBV11-3 to TRBJ2-1, with 9 bases lining up with TRBD1. Germline V gene lookup returns CDR1 SGHNT and CDR2 YENEEA. CDR3 length equals 17 residues. V lost 1 base, J lost 2 bases, and 6 bases stayed unmatched. The CDR3 DNA is TGTGCCAGCAGCTTAGGGGAGGGACAGGGTGCCTACAATGAGCAGTTCTTC. The encoded protein is CASSLGEGQGAYNEQFF.

This clone was seen once. In DNA, the CDR3 is TGTGCCAGCAGCCTTCCCCAGGGTACTGAGACCGGGGAGCTGTTTTTT. Residues: CASSLPQGTETGELFF. V gene TRBV7-9 combines with J gene TRBJ2-2; possible D gene TRBD1, 5 bases. Germline V gene lookup returns CDR1 SEHNR and CDR2 FQNEAQ (reference sequence). Trimming removed 5 bases from V and 5 bases from J, with 18 bases in between. This CDR3 is built from 16 residues.

V and J are TRBV4-1 and TRBJ2-7, with D perhaps matching TRBD2 (5 bases). Germline CDR1 MGHRA, CDR2 YSYEKL. The CDR3 consists of 15 residues. The V end lost 0 bases, the J end lost 6 bases, and 15 bases lay between the germline ends. This CDR3 reads CASSQEEDFSREQYF. The DNA of the CDR3 is TGCGCCAGCAGCCAAGAGGAGGACTTCAGTCGCGAGCAGTACTTC.

The V gene is TRBV19, the J gene TRBJ1-2; no definite D call. Germline V gene data show CDR1 as LNHDA and CDR2 as SQIVND (reference sequence). CDR3 length: 13 residues. Trimming pared 3 bases from V and 4 bases from J, leaving 9 bases between. This chain's CDR3 is CASSIPGSYGYTF. The CDR3 DNA sequence: TGTGCCAGTAGTATCCCCGGTAGCTATGGCTACACCTTC.

The rearrangement joins TRBV19 to TRBJ2-7; a possible D gene is TRBD1 (5 bases). The ends were cut back, 6 bases at V and 4 bases at J, with 13 bases in the middle. Germline CDR1 and CDR2: LNHDA and SQIVND (reference sequence). CDR3 length: 13 amino acids. CDR3 nucleotide sequence: TGTGCCAGTAGCCGAGACAGCTCTTACGAGCAGTACTTC. Translation gives CASSRDSSYEQYF.

The V gene is TRBV11-2, the J gene TRBJ2-2; D gene uncertain. V lost 8 bases to trimming and J lost 9 bases, with 10 bases between them. From germline, CDR1 is SGHAT and CDR2 FQNNGV. The CDR3 totals 11 residues. Here the CDR3 DNA reads TGTGCCAGCGCAGTTAATCGGGAGCTGTTTTTT. This gives the protein CASAVNRELFF. Full variable domain (rest looked up from reference TRBV11-2 and TRBJ2-2): EAGVAQSPRYKIIEKRQSVAFWCNPISGHATLYWYQQILGQGPKLLIQFQNNGVVDDSQLPKDRFSAERLKGVDSTLKIQPAKLEDSAVYLCASAVNRELFFGEGSRLTVL.

The chain joins TRBV21-1 to TRBJ2-7; TRBD2 was called by the table and not checked on the DNA. TRBV21-1 is given as a pseudogene. This CDR3 is built from 14 residues. Written as DNA, the CDR3 is TGTGCCAGCAGCCCCCGAGGTAGCTCCTACGAGCAGTACTTC. Protein product: CASSPRGSSYEQYF.

CDR3 DNA: TGTGCCAGCAGTCCCCACCTGAGCGGGGCCAACGTCCTGACTTTC. Amino acids: CASSPHLSGANVLTF. The gene calls are TRBV27 and TRBJ2-6; D gene uncertain. V shed 5 bases and J shed 4 bases, with 12 bases lying between them. Germline V gene sequence: CDR1 MNHEY, CDR2 SMNVEV (reference sequence). The CDR3 runs to 15 residues.

The J gene is TRBJ2-7, the V gene TRBV7-6; tentative D call: TRBD1 (6 bases). The CDR3 has 13 residues. Between the trimmed V and J ends, which lost 3 bases and 4 bases, there was a span of 10 bases. The germline V gene has CDR1 SGHVS and CDR2 FNYEAQ. In DNA, the CDR3 is TGTGCCAGCAGCTTGGACAGAGTATACGAGCAGTACTTC. Amino acids: CASSLDRVYEQYF.

V and J are TRBV9 and TRBJ2-1; 13 positions match TRBD2. The germline V gene encodes CDR1 SGDLS and CDR2 YYNGEE. The ends lost 3 bases at V and 6 bases at J; junction bases unmatched: 3. The CDR3 sequence is 15 residues long. The CDR3 coding sequence is TGTGCCAGCAGCGGGGGACTAGCGGGAATCAATGAGCAGTTCTTC. This translates into CASSGGLAGINEQFF.

The J gene is TRBJ2-1, the V gene TRBV7-9, with D unresolved. The germline gives CDR1 SEHNR, CDR2 FQNEAQ (reference sequence). V gave up 5 bases and J gave up 6 bases, with 11 bases separating them. CDR3 length: 13 residues. CDR3 sequence (DNA): TGTGCCAGCAGCCCGCGAGGTGGCAATGAGCAGTTCTTC. Protein product: CASSPRGGNEQFF.

This chain's CDR3 is CASSWDRGNEKLFF. In nucleotides, the CDR3 is TGTGCCAGCAGCTGGGACAGGGGGAATGAAAAACTGTTTTTT. The chain has TRBV11-2 and TRBJ1-4; 11 bases are a match to TRBD1. The CDR3 has 14 amino acids. The germline V gene encodes CDR1 SGHAT and CDR2 FQNNGV. With 4 bases clipped from V and 5 bases from J, the junction kept 0 bases outside the gene matches.

The chain carries TRBV7-9 and TRBJ2-7; D is unresolved. Deletions cut 2 bases from V and 2 bases from J, with 7 bases between. CDR3 size: 13 residues. The germline V gene has CDR1 SEHNR and CDR2 FQNEAQ (reference sequence). CDR3 residues: CASSLSFPYEQYF. CDR3 DNA: TGTGCCAGCAGCTTAAGCTTTCCCTACGAGCAGTACTTC.

V usage is TRBV10-1 and J usage is TRBJ2-1; D is uncertain. The V gene lost 3 bases and the J gene lost 9 bases, with 9 bases spanning the gap. The CDR3 runs to 12 residues. Germline V gene lookup returns CDR1 WNHNN and CDR2 SYGVQD (reference sequence). In DNA form, the CDR3 reads TGCGCCAGCAGTGAATCCTACGGTGAGCAGTTCTTC. This gives the protein CASSESYGEQFF.

A few counts support this clone. The chain carries TRBV10-3 and TRBJ2-7; TRBD1 aligns across 10 bases. V lost 2 bases to trimming and J lost 3 bases; unmatched junction nucleotides: 10. This CDR3 comprises 17 residues. CDR1 and CDR2 (germline): ENHRY, SYGVKD. CDR3 nucleotides: TGTGCCATCAGTGAGCCACTCCGACAGGGGGCAGACTACGAGCAGTACTTC. Residues: CAISEPLRQGADYEQYF.

This chain joins TRBV7-2 and TRBJ1-1; D perhaps matches TRBD1 (6 bases). The CDR3 contains 14 residues. Germline CDR1 is SGHTA and CDR2 is FQGNSA. Trimming stripped 1 base from V and 2 bases from J, with 8 bases between. The CDR3 here is CASSLGTANTEAFF. CDR3 bases: TGTGCCAGCAGCTTAGGGACAGCCAACACTGAAGCTTTCTTT.